One and the same sample provided the 32 T cell receptor beta chains below, sequenced in a study of a mutant IDH1 vaccine in newly diagnosed glioma. Generated by immunoSEQ multiplex PCR, the TCRdb table keeps only in-frame clones and is missing some. The sample has some 59,000 clones, around nine tenths seen once; the top ten hold approximately 2%. Specified time point: week 11, during vaccination. It was 300 ug of mutant IDH1 20-mer peptide that made up each vaccine dose, given with topical imiquimod. For these receptors, no antigen is known. The sample in question was PBMCs, obtained from a glioma patient whose treatment included an IDH1 peptide vaccine. These receptors all come from a man aged 40-55 years with glioma.

The V and J genes are TRBV9 and TRBJ1-1, with D possibly being TRBD1 (5 bases). The V and J ends lost 3 bases and 4 bases respectively, with 10 bases between them. The CDR3 spans 13 residues. Germline assignment: CDR1 SGDLS and CDR2 YYNGEE. The DNA for the CDR3 is TGTGCCAGCAGCGCGGGACGGAGCACTGAAGCTTTCTTT. Protein sequence: CASSAGRSTEAFF.

The V and J genes are TRBV19 and TRBJ2-5; 9 positions match TRBD2. Germline V gene sequence: CDR1 LNHDA, CDR2 SQIVND (reference sequence). With V trimmed by 3 bases and J by 5 bases, 7 bases remained unmatched. The CDR3 loop spans 15 amino acids. CDR3 coding DNA: TGTGCCAGTAGTATCAGGCGGGGGGGCGCGGAGACCCAGTACTTC. Its translation is CASSIRRGGAETQYF.

The CDR3 sequence is CASSLAFGGRAPLGYTF. Here the CDR3 DNA reads TGTGCCAGCAGCTTAGCGTTTGGAGGACGGGCCCCCTTAGGCTACACCTTC. The chain recombines TRBV7-9 with TRBJ1-2; D is unclear. Germline V gene sequence: CDR1 SEHNR, CDR2 FQNEAQ (reference sequence). The CDR3 covers 17 residues. The V and J ends lost 0 bases and 8 bases respectively, with 22 bases between them.

The CDR3, as DNA: TGTGCCAGCAGCTCACAGGGATCCTACAATGAGCAGTTCTTC. It translates to CASSSQGSYNEQFF. The chain joins TRBV11-3 to TRBJ2-1; tentatively, D is TRBD1 (6 bases). The CDR3 totals 14 residues. V lost 4 bases and J 1 base, leaving 8 bases between the germline ends. Germline V gene data show CDR1 as SGHNT and CDR2 as YENEEA.

The chain links TRBV6-5 to TRBJ1-5, with D perhaps matching TRBD1 (5 bases). Germline values: CDR1 MNHEY, CDR2 SVGAGI. The CDR3 sequence is 13 residues long. Trimming took 5 bases from V and 7 from J, leaving 12 bases between them. The DNA for the CDR3 is TGTGCCAGCAGTAGGGGTTTATGGCAGCCCCAGCATTTT. Amino acids: CASSRGLWQPQHF.

This chain links TRBV5-4 with TRBJ2-7; D is perhaps TRBD1 or TRBD2 (5 bases each). Germline CDR1 reads SGHNT; CDR2 reads YYREEE (reference sequence). The V end was cut by 3 bases, the J end by 5 bases, with 18 bases between. The CDR3 consists of 15 residues. The CDR3 nucleotides are TGTGCCAGCAGCTCAACAGGCGGGCGAGGCCACGAGCAGTACTTC. This sequence encodes CASSSTGGRGHEQYF.

In this sample, this clone turned up a few times. The chain uses TRBV5-8 and TRBJ2-2, with D unresolved. This CDR3 contains 13 residues. Trimming shortened V by 4 bases and J by 4 bases, and 8 bases separated the two germline ends. The germline V gene encodes CDR1 SGHTS and CDR2 YDEGEE. CDR3 sequence: CASSPSITGELFF. The CDR3 coding sequence is TGTGCCAGCAGCCCTAGTATCACCGGGGAGCTGTTTTTT.

This sequence joins TRBV6-5 and TRBJ2-3, with 9 positions matching TRBD2. The CDR3 is 13 residues long. With V trimmed by 6 bases and J by 8 bases, 6 bases remained unmatched. Germline V lookup: CDR1 MNHEY, CDR2 SVGAGI. The CDR3 protein is CASRAGGEGTQYF. CDR3 sequence (DNA): TGTGCCAGCAGGGCGGGAGGGGAAGGTACGCAGTATTTT.

The CDR3 bases are TGCGCCAGCAGCTTGAACAGGGAATCTGGCTACACCTTC. Translating it yields CASSLNRESGYTF. This chain joins TRBV5-1 and TRBJ1-2, with D maybe TRBD1 (6 bases). Looked up from germline, CDR1 is SGHRS and CDR2 is YFSETQ. Trimming took 1 base from V and 7 from J, leaving 11 bases between them. This CDR3 is built from 13 residues.

V is TRBV6-6 and J is TRBJ2-7; the D is unclear. The CDR3 covers 12 residues. CDR1 is MNHNY, CDR2 SVGAGI, per germline (reference sequence). The germline V and J ends were trimmed by 7 bases and 0 bases, with 7 bases remaining between them. CDR3 sequence reads: CASMSSSYEQYV. Here the CDR3 DNA reads TGTGCCAGCATGAGTAGCTCCTACGAGCAGTACGTC.

In DNA, the CDR3 is TGTGCCATCAGTGAGTCGAGCGGGGGCCGGAGTACCGGGGAGCTGTTTTTT. Translation gives CAISESSGGRSTGELFF. This chain uses TRBV10-3 with TRBJ2-2, with 8 bases fitting TRBD2. The V segment lost 0 bases and the J segment 5 bases; nucleotides outside the gene matches: 8. CDR3 length: 17 residues. From germline, CDR1 is ENHRY and CDR2 SYGVKD.

The chain recombines TRBV6-4 with TRBJ2-5; D may correspond to TRBD1 or TRBD2 (5 bases each). Trimming stripped 7 bases from V and 9 bases from J, with 15 bases between. The CDR3 contains 12 residues. CDR1 and CDR2 from the germline V gene are MRHNA and SNTAGT. CDR3 in DNA: TGTGCCAGCAACGGGACCCGCAGGGCCCAGTACTTC. Its protein product is CASNGTRRAQYF.

The chain joins TRBV7-9 to TRBJ1-3; 7 bases align to TRBD1. Germline lookup yields CDR1 SEHNR and CDR2 FQNEAQ (reference sequence). This CDR3 has 15 residues. After removal of 5 bases from V and 5 bases from J, the junction contained 9 bases not matched to a gene. The CDR3 region is CASSPKQGYRNTIYF. CDR3 nucleotide sequence: TGTGCCAGCAGCCCTAAACAGGGGTACCGAAACACCATATATTTT.

The chain couples TRBV20-1 to TRBJ1-2; no clear D gene. The germline CDR1 and CDR2 sequences are DFQATT and SNEGSKA (reference sequence). The V end was cut by 6 bases, the J end by 6 bases, with 11 bases between. CDR3 length equals 11 residues. The DNA of the CDR3 is TGCAGTGCCACGGGAACCGATGGCTACACCTTC. Translating it yields CSATGTDGYTF.

The chain recombines TRBV6-4 with TRBJ2-7; 9 nucleotides line up with TRBD1. The germline V gene has CDR1 MRHNA and CDR2 SNTAGT. The length of the CDR3 is 14 residues. After removal of 5 bases from V and 5 bases from J, the junction contained 7 bases not matched to a gene. For the CDR3, the DNA is TGTGCCAGCAGTCCCGGAAACAGGGGGCACGAGCAGTACGTC. It is translated as CASSPGNRGHEQYV.

The chain joins TRBV6-1 to TRBJ2-3; D is undetermined. The CDR3 totals 14 residues. Trimming removed 9 bases at V and 2 bases at J, with 15 bases between. In germline, CDR1 is MNHNS, CDR2 SASEGT. This CDR3 is CASKAQLDTDTQYF. In DNA, the CDR3 is TGTGCCAGTAAGGCGCAGTTAGACACAGATACGCAGTATTTT.

The chain is built from TRBV28 and TRBJ1-5, with D possibly matching TRBD1 (6 bases). Trimming shortened V by 3 bases and J by 3 bases, and 15 bases separated the two germline ends. There are 16 residues in the CDR3. Germline V gene lookup returns CDR1 MDHEN and CDR2 SYDVKM. CDR3 amino acids: CASSFYRDGLNQPQHF. The CDR3 bases are TGTGCCAGCAGTTTCTACAGGGATGGACTCAATCAGCCCCAGCATTTT.

J is TRBJ2-7 and V is TRBV6-1; TRBD2 matches at 10 bases. Germline V gene sequence: CDR1 MNHNS, CDR2 SASEGT. V shed 8 bases, J shed 3 bases, and the junction held 7 bases outside the gene matches. The CDR3 runs 14 residues. In DNA form, the CDR3 reads TGTGCCAGCGGACGACTAGCGGGCCGCTACGAGCAGTACTTC. It encodes CASGRLAGRYEQYF.

This sequence joins TRBV4-2 and TRBJ1-5; possibly TRBD1 for D (5 bases). Germline loops: CDR1 LGHNA, CDR2 YNFKEQ. This CDR3 region has 18 residues. V lost 0 bases, J lost 1 base, and 16 bases lay in between. CDR3 in DNA: TGTGCCAGCAGCCAAGATCCCCCTTTTGGGGCAAGCAATCAGCCCCAGCATTTT. The encoded protein is CASSQDPPFGASNQPQHF.

CDR3 protein: CASSPFPSGRTYEQYF. The CDR3 region has the DNA TGTGCCAGTAGTCCCTTTCCTAGCGGGAGAACCTACGAGCAGTACTTC. This chain links TRBV19 with TRBJ2-7, with 10 bases aligning to TRBD2. V trimming: 5 bases; J trimming: 2 bases; junction bases outside the gene matches: 9. CDR1 LNHDA and CDR2 SQIVND come from the germline V gene (reference sequence). This CDR3 comprises 16 residues. Full variable domain (outside the CDR3, taken from reference TRBV19 and TRBJ2-7): DGGITQSPKYLFRKEGQNVTLSCEQNLNHDAMYWYRQDPGQGLRLIYYSQIVNDFQKGDIAEGYSVSREKKESFPLTVTSAQKNPTAFYLCASSPFPSGRTYEQYFGPGTRLTVT.

The chain employs TRBV28 and TRBJ2-7, with 9 bases identical to TRBD1. The V gene end was trimmed by 7 bases and the J gene end by 7 bases; junction bases not matched to a gene: 17. The CDR3 is made up of 16 amino acids. Per germline, CDR1 MDHEN and CDR2 SYDVKM. CDR3: CASTLFPGQGIEEQYV. The CDR3 coding sequence is TGTGCCAGCACCTTATTCCCGGGACAGGGTATTGAAGAGCAGTACGTC.

The rearrangement uses TRBV28 and TRBJ1-2, with D perhaps matching TRBD1 (5 bases). The CDR3 is 14 residues long. Germline V gene sequence: CDR1 MDHEN, CDR2 SYDVKM. V shed 5 bases and J shed 7 bases, with 17 bases lying between them. CDR3 in amino acids: CASSRGLLKSGYTF. CDR3 DNA: TGTGCCAGCAGTAGGGGCCTCCTTAAAAGTGGCTACACCTTC.

The chain carries TRBV29-1 and TRBJ2-1; TRBD1 matches 9 bases. The junction had 4 bases not matched to a gene; V was cut back by 8 bases and J by 8 bases. The length of the CDR3 is 11 residues. CDR1 is SQVTM and CDR2 is ANQGSEA in the germline V gene. The CDR3, as DNA: TGCAGCACCTGGACAGGGGATGAGCAGTTCTTC. Encoded protein: CSTWTGDEQFF.

The rearrangement links TRBV7-9 to TRBJ2-7, with 8 bases aligning to TRBD1. This CDR3 region has 15 residues. The junction had 13 bases not matched to a gene; V was cut back by 5 bases and J by 7 bases. Germline CDR1 SEHNR, CDR2 FQNEAQ (reference sequence). The CDR3 region has the DNA TGTGCCAGCAGCGAGACAGGGGATTTCCGTGGGGAGCAGTACTTC. It specifies CASSETGDFRGEQYF.

The J gene is TRBJ2-6, the V gene TRBV6-1; the D call may be TRBD1 or TRBD2 (5 bases each). Germline loops: CDR1 MNHNS, CDR2 SASEGT. Trimming removed 4 bases from V and 0 bases from J, with 13 bases in between. There are 17 residues in the CDR3. The CDR3 DNA reads TGTGCCAGCAGTGCCCTTTGGGGGAGCTCTGGGGCCAACGTCCTGACTTTC. Translating gives CASSALWGSSGANVLTF.

The chain combines TRBV6-5 with TRBJ1-1; tentative D call: TRBD1 (6 bases). The germline gives CDR1 MNHEY, CDR2 SVGAGI. The V and J ends lost 7 bases and 10 bases respectively, with 22 bases between them. The CDR3 spans 14 residues. The CDR3 loop reads CASNTRGPGFRAFF. Here the CDR3 DNA reads TGTGCCAGCAACACACGGGGGCCCGGGTTTCGAGCTTTCTTT.

The rearrangement joins TRBV9 to TRBJ1-6; D remains ambiguous. The CDR3 runs 13 residues. V gave up 0 bases and J gave up 3 bases, with 1 base separating them. The germline gives CDR1 SGDLS, CDR2 YYNGEE. CDR3 in DNA: TGTGCCAGCAGCGTAGTCTATAATTCACCCCTCCACTTT. It yields the protein CASSVVYNSPLHF.

The chain combines TRBV21-1 with TRBJ1-1. TRBV21-1 is a pseudogene. This CDR3 spans 13 amino acids. The CDR3 DNA is TGTGCCAGCAGCAAAGTTGAGTACACTGAAGCTTTCTTT. Protein product: CASSKVEYTEAFF.

This rearrangement joins TRBV5-6 to TRBJ1-1, with a possible D match to TRBD1 (5 bases). Germline CDR1 is SGHDT and CDR2 is YYEEEE. The CDR3 is made up of 14 amino acids. The V end was cut by 4 bases, the J end by 5 bases, with 15 bases between. The CDR3 DNA follows: TGTGCCAGCAGCCCGGTTCGGGGGTCGACTGAAGCTTTCTTT. Amino acid sequence: CASSPVRGSTEAFF.

This chain joins TRBV5-1 and TRBJ2-7; D is possibly TRBD2 (5 bases). V was shortened by 4 bases and J by 3 bases, with 14 bases between the two germline ends. This CDR3 spans 14 amino acids. Germline-derived CDR1 and CDR2 are SGHRS and YFSETQ. Here the CDR3 reads CASSLDSADYEQYF. Written as DNA, the CDR3 is TGCGCCAGCAGCCTGGACTCTGCGGACTACGAGCAGTACTTC.

This chain joins TRBV7-2 and TRBJ1-2; TRBD1 is a possible D gene (5 bases). The CDR3 consists of 13 residues. Germline CDR1 and CDR2: SGHTA and FQGNSA. V lost 4 bases to trimming and J lost 2 bases, with 8 bases between them. CDR3 loop: CASSSRGNYGYTF. In DNA, the CDR3 is TGTGCCAGCAGCTCCCGGGGGAACTATGGCTACACCTTC.

V usage is TRBV5-6 and J usage is TRBJ2-6, with 9 nucleotides matching TRBD1. The J segment lost 1 base and the V segment lost 1 base, leaving 6 bases of the junction unmatched. Germline CDR1 SGHDT, CDR2 YYEEEE. The CDR3 extends over 18 amino acids. The CDR3 DNA sequence: TGTGCCAGCAGCTTGACAGGGGGCCCCTATTCTGGGGCCAACGTCCTGACTTTC. Residues: CASSLTGGPYSGANVLTF.